A single T cell receptor (beta chain) is shown here with its context. The sample comes from a study of shared T cell receptors in the human thymus. Assay used: immunoSEQ multiplex PCR; TCRdb lists only in-frame clones, some missing. The table lists fewer than 700,000 clones, roughly 90% of them singletons. CDR1 is MGHDK and CDR2 is SYGVNS in the germline V gene. V gave up 4 bases and J gave up 7 bases, with 7 bases separating them. This CDR3 comprises 11 residues. These data were likewise used in another study, on human thymus T cells. From that study: A high degree of thymic repertoire overlap among unrelated individuals was reported in related research.

The genes are TRBV25-1 and TRBJ1-2, with D perhaps TRBD1 (5 bases). The receptor was isolated from a boy under two years old with a congenital heart defect. The sample comprised thymocytes. The CDR3 reads CASSGGSGYTF. The CDR3 nucleotides read TGTGCCAGCAGTGGGGGCAGTGGCTACACCTTC.